A single sample is the source of the 5 T cell receptor beta chains below, sequenced in a study of blood T cell repertoires in COVID-19 (TCRdb year 2020). The library relied on the immunoSEQ multiplex PCR assay. In TCRdb, the immuneACCESS table is reduced to in-frame sequences with V and J assigned. These tables do not hold every clone; where another copy was compared, an unresolved V gene accounts for under half, and the others remain unexplained. Across this sample there are some 200,000 clones, with roughly 89% seen only once. The ten largest clones represent about 0.95% of the sample. The material sequenced was peripheral blood. The receptor source for this set is a young woman who had recovered from COVID-19.

This clone was observed once. The chain has TRBV5-1 and TRBJ1-1; D is unresolved. In germline, CDR1 is SGHRS, CDR2 YFSETQ. V lost 2 bases and J lost 1, with 9 bases in between. The CDR3 has 14 amino acids. In nucleotides, the CDR3 is TGCGCCAGCAGCTTAGGTCTAGGGAACACTGAAGCTTTCTTT. Encoded protein: CASSLGLGNTEAFF.

The chain links TRBV2 to TRBJ1-5; 7 nucleotides align to TRBD1. Per germline, CDR1 SNHLY and CDR2 FYNNEI. Trimming removed 1 base from V and 7 bases from J; junction bases left unmatched: 16. CDR3 size: 18 residues. CDR3 protein: CASSEGVGGQGGRQPQHF. The CDR3 nucleotides are TGTGCCAGCAGTGAAGGCGTAGGAGGGCAGGGGGGTCGACAGCCCCAGCATTTT.

On this clone: One end of the junction is discordant with germline, which a read error may explain. The chain joins TRBV7-7 to TRBJ2-1, with a tentative D call TRBD1 (6 bases). The CDR3 extends over 13 amino acids. Per the germline V gene, CDR1 is SSHAT and CDR2 is FNYEAQ (reference sequence). CDR3 coding DNA: TGTGCTAGCAGCTTGTTGGGGGCTAATGAGCAGTTCTTC. Amino acid sequence: CASSLLGANEQFF.

The CDR3, as DNA: TGTGCCAGTAGTAGTAGGGGGACCACTGAAGCTTTCTTT. Translating it yields CASSSRGTTEAFF. The rearrangement links TRBV19 to TRBJ1-1; tentative D call: TRBD1 (6 bases). The germline gives CDR1 LNHDA, CDR2 SQIVND (reference sequence). The CDR3 has 13 residues. V was clipped by 4 bases and J by 4 bases, with 10 bases between them. Full variable domain (outside the CDR3, taken from reference TRBV19 and TRBJ1-1): DGGITQSPKYLFRKEGQNVTLSCEQNLNHDAMYWYRQDPGQGLRLIYYSQIVNDFQKGDIAEGYSVSREKKESFPLTVTSAQKNPTAFYLCASSSRGTTEAFFGQGTRLTVV.

The rearrangement joins TRBV6-1 to TRBJ1-2, with D unclear. Looked up from germline, CDR1 is MNHNS and CDR2 is SASEGT. The CDR3 sequence is 16 residues long. Trimming left V 4 bases short and J 4 bases short, with 19 bases between. DNA for the CDR3: TGTGCCAGCAGTGCACCGCCGTGGACTCCCCCCTATGGCTACACCTTC. This sequence encodes CASSAPPWTPPYGYTF.